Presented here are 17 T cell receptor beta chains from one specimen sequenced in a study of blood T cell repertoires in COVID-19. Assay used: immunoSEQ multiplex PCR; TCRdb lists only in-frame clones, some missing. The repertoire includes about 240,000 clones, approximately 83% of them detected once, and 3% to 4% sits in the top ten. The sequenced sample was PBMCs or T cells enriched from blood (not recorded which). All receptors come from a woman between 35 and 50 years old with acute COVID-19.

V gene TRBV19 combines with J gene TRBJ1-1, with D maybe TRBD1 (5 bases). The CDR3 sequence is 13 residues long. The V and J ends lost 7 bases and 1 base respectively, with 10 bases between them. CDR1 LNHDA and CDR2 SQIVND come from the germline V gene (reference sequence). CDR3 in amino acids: CASTRAANTEAFF. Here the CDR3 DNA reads TGTGCCAGTACCAGGGCGGCGAACACTGAAGCTTTCTTT.

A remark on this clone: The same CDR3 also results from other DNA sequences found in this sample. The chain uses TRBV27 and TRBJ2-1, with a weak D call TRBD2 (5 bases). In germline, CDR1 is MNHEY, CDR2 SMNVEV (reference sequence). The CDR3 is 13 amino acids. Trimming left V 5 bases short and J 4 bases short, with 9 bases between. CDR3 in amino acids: CASSPGLYNEQFF. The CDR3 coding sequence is TGTGCCAGCAGTCCCGGACTGTACAATGAGCAGTTCTTC.

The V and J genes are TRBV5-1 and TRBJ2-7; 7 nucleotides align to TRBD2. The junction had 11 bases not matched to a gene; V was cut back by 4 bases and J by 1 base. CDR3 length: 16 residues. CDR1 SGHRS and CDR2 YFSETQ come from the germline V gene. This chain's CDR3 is CASSPGWWRESYEQYF. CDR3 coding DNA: TGCGCCAGCAGCCCGGGGTGGTGGCGGGAGTCCTACGAGCAGTACTTC.

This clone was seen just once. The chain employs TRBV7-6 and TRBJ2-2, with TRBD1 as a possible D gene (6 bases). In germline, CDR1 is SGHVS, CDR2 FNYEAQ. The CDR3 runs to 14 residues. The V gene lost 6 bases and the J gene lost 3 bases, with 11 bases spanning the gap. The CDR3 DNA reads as TGTGCCAGCAGTTCCAACAGGGACACCGGGGAGCTGTTTTTT. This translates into CASSSNRDTGELFF.

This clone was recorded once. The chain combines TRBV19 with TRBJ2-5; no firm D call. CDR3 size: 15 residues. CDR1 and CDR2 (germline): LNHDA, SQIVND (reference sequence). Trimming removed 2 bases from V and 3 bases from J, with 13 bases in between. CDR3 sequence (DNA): TGTGCCAGTAGTATATGGGCCCAGGAAGAAGAGACCCAGTACTTC. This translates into CASSIWAQEEETQYF.

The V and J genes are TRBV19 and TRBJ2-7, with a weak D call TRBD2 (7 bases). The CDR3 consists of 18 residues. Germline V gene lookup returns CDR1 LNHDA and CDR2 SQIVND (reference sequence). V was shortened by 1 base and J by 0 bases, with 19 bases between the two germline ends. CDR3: CASSIVGGGDTISYEQYF. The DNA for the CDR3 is TGTGCCAGTAGTATAGTAGGGGGAGGGGACACCATCTCCTACGAGCAGTACTTC.

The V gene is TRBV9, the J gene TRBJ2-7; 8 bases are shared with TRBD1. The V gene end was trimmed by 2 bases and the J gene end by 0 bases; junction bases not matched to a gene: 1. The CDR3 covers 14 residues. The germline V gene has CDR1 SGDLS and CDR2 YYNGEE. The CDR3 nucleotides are TGTGCCAGCAGCGTGGGACAGGCCTCCTACGAGCAGTACTTC. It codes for CASSVGQASYEQYF. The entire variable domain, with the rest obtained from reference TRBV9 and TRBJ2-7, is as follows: DSGVTQTPKHLITATGQRVTLRCSPRSGDLSVYWYQQSLDQGLQFLIQYYNGEERAKGNILERFSAQQFPDLHSELNLSSLELGDSALYFCASSVGQASYEQYFGPGTRLTVT.

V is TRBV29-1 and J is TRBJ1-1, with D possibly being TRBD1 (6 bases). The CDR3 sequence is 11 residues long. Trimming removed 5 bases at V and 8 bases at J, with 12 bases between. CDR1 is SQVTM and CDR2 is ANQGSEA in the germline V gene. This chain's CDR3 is CSVLTGTEAFF. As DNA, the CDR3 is TGCAGCGTTCTAACCGGGACAGAAGCTTTCTTT.

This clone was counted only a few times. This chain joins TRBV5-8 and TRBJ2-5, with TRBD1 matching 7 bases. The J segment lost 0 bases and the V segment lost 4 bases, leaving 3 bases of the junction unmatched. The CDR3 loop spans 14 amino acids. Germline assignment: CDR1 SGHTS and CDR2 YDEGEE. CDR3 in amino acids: CASSEGQDQETQYF. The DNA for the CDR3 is TGTGCCAGCAGCGAAGGACAGGACCAAGAGACCCAGTACTTC.

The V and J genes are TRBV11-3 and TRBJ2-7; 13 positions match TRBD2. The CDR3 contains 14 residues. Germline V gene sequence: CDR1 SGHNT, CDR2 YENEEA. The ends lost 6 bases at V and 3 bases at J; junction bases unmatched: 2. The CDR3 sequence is CASSRTSGSYEQYF. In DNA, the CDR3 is TGTGCCAGCAGTCGGACTAGCGGGAGCTACGAGCAGTACTTC.

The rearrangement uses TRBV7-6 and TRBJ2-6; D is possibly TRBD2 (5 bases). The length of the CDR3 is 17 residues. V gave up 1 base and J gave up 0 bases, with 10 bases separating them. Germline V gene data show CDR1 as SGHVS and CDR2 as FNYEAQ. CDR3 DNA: TGTGCCAGCAGCTTAGGGGTCCGGGACTCTGGGGCCAACGTCCTGACTTTC. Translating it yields CASSLGVRDSGANVLTF.

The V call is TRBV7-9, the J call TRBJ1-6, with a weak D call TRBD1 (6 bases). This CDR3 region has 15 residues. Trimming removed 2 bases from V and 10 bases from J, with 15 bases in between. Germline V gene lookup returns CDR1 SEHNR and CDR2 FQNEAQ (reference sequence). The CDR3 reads CASSLKGGGYSPLHF. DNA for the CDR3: TGTGCCAGCAGCTTAAAGGGAGGGGGGTACTCACCCCTCCACTTT.

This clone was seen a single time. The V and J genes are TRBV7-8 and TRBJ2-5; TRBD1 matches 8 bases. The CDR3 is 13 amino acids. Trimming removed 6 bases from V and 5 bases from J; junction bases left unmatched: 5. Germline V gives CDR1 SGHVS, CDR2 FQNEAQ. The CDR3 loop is CASRDRGFETQYF. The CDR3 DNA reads TGTGCCAGCAGAGACAGGGGTTTTGAGACCCAGTACTTC. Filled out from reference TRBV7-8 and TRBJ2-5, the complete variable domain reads GAGVSQSPRYKVAKRGQDVALRCDPISGHVSLFWYQQALGQGPEFLTYFQNEAQLDKSGLPSDRFFAERPEGSVSTLKIQRTQQEDSAVYLCASRDRGFETQYFGPGTRLLVL.

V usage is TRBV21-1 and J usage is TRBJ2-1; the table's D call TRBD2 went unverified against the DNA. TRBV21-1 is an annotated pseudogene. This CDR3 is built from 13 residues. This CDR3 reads CANSGSSYNEQFF. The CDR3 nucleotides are TGTGCCAATAGCGGGAGCTCCTACAATGAGCAGTTCTTC.

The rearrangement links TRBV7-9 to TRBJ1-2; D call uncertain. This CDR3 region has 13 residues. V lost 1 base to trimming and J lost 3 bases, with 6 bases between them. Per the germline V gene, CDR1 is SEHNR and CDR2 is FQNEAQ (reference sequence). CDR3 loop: CASSLGQYYGYTF. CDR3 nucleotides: TGTGCCAGCAGCTTAGGGCAGTACTATGGCTACACCTTC.

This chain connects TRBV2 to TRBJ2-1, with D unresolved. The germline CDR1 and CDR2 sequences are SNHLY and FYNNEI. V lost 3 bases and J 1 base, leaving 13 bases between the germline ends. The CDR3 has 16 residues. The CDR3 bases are TGTGCCAGCAGTGATTTGTCGCGGCCTTCCTACAATGAGCAGTTCTTC. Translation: CASSDLSRPSYNEQFF.

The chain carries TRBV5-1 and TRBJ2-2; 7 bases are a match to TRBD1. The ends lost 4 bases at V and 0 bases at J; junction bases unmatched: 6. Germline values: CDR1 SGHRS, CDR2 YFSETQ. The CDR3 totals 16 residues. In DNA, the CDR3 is TGCGCCAGCAGCCAGACCGGGACAGCGAACACCGGGGAGCTGTTTTTT. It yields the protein CASSQTGTANTGELFF. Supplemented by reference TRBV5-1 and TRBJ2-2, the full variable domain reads KAGVTQTPRYLIKTRGQQVTLSCSPISGHRSVSWYQQTPGQGLQFLFEYFSETQRNKGNFPGRFSGRQFSNSRSEMNVSTLELGDSALYLCASSQTGTANTGELFFGEGSRLTVL.